This TCR beta chain was recorded in a study of cytomegalovirus exposure and HLA in healthy donors. General study results and limits: Fewer N-insertions (relative to the roughly 630-donor mean) were reportedly seen in an Asian-associated ancestry cluster in a later analysis. Among the CMV-associated chains, a few were confirmed in vitro as specific for CMV antigens. Most TCR sequences were rare, but some public TCRs occurred in many donors. High specificity and sensitivity for cytomegalovirus status were reported for the classifier.

Concerning this clone itself: The antigen is undetermined.

Germline V gene data show CDR1 as MNHEY and CDR2 as SMNVEV (reference sequence). This CDR3 comprises 14 residues. The PCR made use of 60 Vbeta and 13 Jbeta primers. The repertoire was sequenced with immunoSEQ multiplex PCR; TCRdb's copy has only in-frame clones and lacks some. The data show around 130,000 clones, 65% to 85% seen once. Sequencing was done on a sample of PBMCs. This clonotype was obtained from a boy aged 10-17 years in good health and CMV-seronegative. V is TRBV27 and J is TRBJ2-5; D is ambiguous. The DNA end lines up better with TRBJ2-7; the J call may be wrong. The DNA for the CDR3 is TGTGCCAGCAGCCTCGTCGGAGCTGCCTACGAGCAGTACTTC. It codes for CASSLVGAAYEQYF.